The source of this TCR beta chain is a study of spatial heterogeneity in lung cancer. The ends lost 4 bases at V and 2 bases at J; junction bases unmatched: 10. Germline V gives CDR1 LNHNV, CDR2 YYDKDF (reference sequence). CDR3 length: 17 residues. Findings and caveats of the study: Mutation counts in tumors were tracked by counts of expanded intratumoral alpha and beta TCRs.

As to time point: sample taken at primary tumor resection. Unsorted whole RNA samples from tumor, nontumor lung or frozen PBMC were sequenced. Every cDNA TCR molecule received its own unique molecular identifier. TCRdb redid the calling of the 5' RACE reads with MiXCR, one entry per CDR3 protein. The sample records about 7,900 distinct CDR3 sequences, roughly 6.5% being singletons. This clonotype was detected many times. Its antigen is undetermined. This beta chain came through as a stray read in a library set up for alpha chains, and its size says little. The receptor's source is a female donor with early-stage non-small cell lung cancer. The chain combines TRBV15 with TRBJ2-3; 9 bases are a match to TRBD2. Source: lung tumor tissue, taken at surgery. As DNA, the CDR3 is TGTGCCACCAGCACGATAGCGGGAGCCGATAACACAGATACGCAGTATTTT. Protein: CATSTIAGADNTDTQYF.